The 10 T cell receptor beta chains reported below all come from one sample, sequenced in a study of identical twins. TCRdb recomputed calls from the 5' RACE reads with MiXCR, one row per CDR3 protein. The data hold approximately 700,000 distinct CDR3 sequences, with roughly 18% observed a single time. These data were also filed under a second study, of T cells expressing NK-cell markers.

Sequencing input: PBMCs. The receptors stem from a woman aged 18-29 years in good health.

J is TRBJ2-6 and V is TRBV29-1; 9 nucleotides match TRBD1. Germline CDR1 and CDR2: SQVTM and ANQGSEA. V shed 6 bases, J shed 4 bases, and the junction held 13 bases outside the gene matches. The CDR3 spans 17 residues. Here the CDR3 reads CSVSNGDRAAGANVLTF. Here the CDR3 DNA reads TGCAGCGTCTCTAATGGGGACAGGGCGGCCGGGGCCAACGTCCTGACTTTC.

This clonotype appeared a few times. The chain has TRBV5-1 and TRBJ2-3, with 7 nucleotides matching TRBD2. The CDR3 consists of 16 residues. Germline V CDR1 and CDR2: SGHRS, YFSETQ. The V gene end was trimmed by 0 bases and the J gene end by 2 bases; junction bases not matched to a gene: 6. Here the CDR3 reads CASSLGGLPPTDTQYF. The CDR3 region has the DNA TGCGCCAGCAGCTTGGGGGGACTACCACCCACAGATACGCAGTATTTT.

The rearrangement uses TRBV12-3 or TRBV12-4 and TRBJ2-1; 9 positions agree with TRBD1. V shed 8 bases, J shed 8 bases, and the junction held 4 bases outside the gene matches. This CDR3 is built from 12 residues. CDR3 region: CASRDREHEQFF. The CDR3 nucleotides read TGTGCCAGCCGGGACAGGGAACATGAGCAGTTCTTC.

This sequence joins TRBV18 and TRBJ2-6; 11 bases are a match to TRBD2. The CDR3 contains 17 residues. The V segment lost 6 bases and the J segment 1 base; nucleotides outside the gene matches: 5. Germline V CDR1 and CDR2: KGHSH, LQKENI. The CDR3 DNA sequence: TGTGCCAGCTCCCCGCTAGCGGGAGGATCTGGGGCCAACGTCCTGACTTTC. Amino acids: CASSPLAGGSGANVLTF. Full variable domain (remainder filled in from reference TRBV18 and TRBJ2-6): NAGVMQNPRHLVRRRGQEARLRCSPMKGHSHVYWYRQLPEEGLKFMVYLQKENIIDESGMPKERFSAEFPKEGPSILRIQQVVRGDSAAYFCASSPLAGGSGANVLTFGAGSRLTVL.

The gene calls are TRBV12-3 or TRBV12-4 and TRBJ1-2; TRBD1 matches 7 bases. V shed 6 bases and J 7 bases; nucleotides not matched to a gene: 8. CDR3 length: 13 residues. CDR3 region: CASRRGQASGYTF. The CDR3 DNA sequence: TGTGCCAGCAGACGAGGACAGGCCTCTGGCTACACCTTC.

This clonotype was counted ten times or more. V usage is TRBV4-3 and J usage is TRBJ2-3, with a possible D match to TRBD1 (6 bases). This CDR3 is 18 amino acids long. V lost 1 base, J lost 2 bases, and 19 bases lay in between. Germline CDR1 reads LGHNA; CDR2 reads YSLEER. CDR3 residues: CASSQARFRDTYTDTQYF. The CDR3 DNA reads TGCGCCAGCAGCCAAGCCAGATTTCGGGACACTTACACAGATACGCAGTATTTT.

The V and J genes are TRBV4-3 and TRBJ2-1; 16 bases align to TRBD2. V shed 5 bases and J 4 bases; nucleotides not matched to a gene: 8. The germline V gene encodes CDR1 LGHNA and CDR2 YSLEER. CDR3 length equals 18 residues. The CDR3 loop is CASSAGTSGRAVYNEQFF. The CDR3 nucleotides are TGCGCCAGCAGCGCCGGGACTAGCGGGAGGGCCGTATACAATGAGCAGTTCTTC.

V is TRBV5-6 and J is TRBJ2-5; D perhaps matches TRBD2 (5 bases). Germline CDR1 SGHDT, CDR2 YYEEEE. CDR3 length: 16 residues. V was clipped by 0 bases and J by 2 bases, with 14 bases between them. The CDR3 protein is CASSLALARTQETQYF. The CDR3 DNA reads as TGTGCCAGCAGCTTGGCCCTAGCAAGAACTCAAGAGACCCAGTACTTC.

The chain uses TRBV27 and TRBJ2-7; D remains ambiguous. The CDR3 runs 13 residues. Between the trimmed V and J ends, which lost 4 bases and 1 base, there was a span of 8 bases. Germline V gene lookup returns CDR1 MNHEY and CDR2 SMNVEV (reference sequence). CDR3 coding DNA: TGTGCCAGCAGTTGGGCTGAATCCTACGAGCAGTACTTC. It codes for CASSWAESYEQYF.

The chain carries TRBV10-3 and TRBJ1-5; D may be TRBD1 (5 bases). Germline V lookup: CDR1 ENHRY, CDR2 SYGVKD. Trimming removed 8 bases from V and 1 base from J, with 9 bases in between. The CDR3 spans 13 residues. In DNA, the CDR3 is TGTGCCATCGCCGACAGAAGCAATCAGCCCCAGCATTTT. Its translation: CAIADRSNQPQHF.